The 10 T cell receptor beta chains below come from one sample, sequenced in a study of blood T cell repertoires in COVID-19. Profiled with immunoSEQ multiplex PCR; TCRdb holds only in-frame clones, not every one. This table holds about 150,000 clones, roughly 81% found once. Sample: peripheral blood. The receptor source for this set is an elderly woman with COVID-19, enrolled during active disease.

The rearrangement joins TRBV4-3 to TRBJ1-2, with 7 bases fitting TRBD1. CDR1 is LGHNA and CDR2 is YSLEER in the germline V gene. The length of the CDR3 is 15 residues. With V trimmed by 3 bases and J by 0 bases, 4 bases remained unmatched. DNA of the CDR3: TGCGCCAGCAGCCACTTGACAGGGACTAACTATGGCTACACCTTC. This codes for CASSHLTGTNYGYTF.

This chain joins TRBV28 and TRBJ1-4; the D is unclear. Germline CDR1 reads MDHEN; CDR2 reads SYDVKM. The CDR3 contains 14 residues. The V end lost 5 bases, the J end lost 8 bases, and 15 bases lay between the germline ends. The CDR3, as DNA: TGTGCCAGCAGTCCAGCGGCACTGGGGGAAAAACTGTTTTTT. This codes for CASSPAALGEKLFF. The full variable domain, with the rest looked up from reference TRBV28 and TRBJ1-4, is DVKVTQSSRYLVKRTGEKVFLECVQDMDHENMFWYRQDPGLGLRLIYFSYDVKMKEKGDIPEGYSVSREKKERFSLILESASTNQTSMYLCASSPAALGEKLFFGSGTQLSVL.

The chain uses TRBV18 and TRBJ2-7; 7 bases agree with TRBD2. V trimming: 3 bases; J trimming: 7 bases; junction bases outside the gene matches: 6. CDR3 size: 13 residues. The germline V gene encodes CDR1 KGHSH and CDR2 LQKENI. The CDR3 nucleotides read TGTGCCAGCTCACCGACTAGCTCAGGGGAGCAGTACTTC. This sequence encodes CASSPTSSGEQYF.

DNA of the CDR3: TGTGCCATCAGTGAGTCTGGTAGCGTACTCTCCTACGAGCAGTACTTC. This encodes CAISESGSVLSYEQYF. V usage is TRBV10-3 and J usage is TRBJ2-7; maybe TRBD2 (5 bases). The CDR3 is 16 residues long. Per germline, CDR1 ENHRY and CDR2 SYGVKD. The V and J ends lost 0 bases and 0 bases respectively, with 12 bases between them.

The J gene is TRBJ1-3, the V gene TRBV6-6, with 11 bases fitting TRBD1. CDR3 length: 16 residues. J was trimmed by 8 bases and V by 4 bases; bases with no gene match: 10. CDR1 is MNHNY and CDR2 is SVGAGI in the germline V gene (reference sequence). This CDR3 is CASSSPGTGGGDTIYF. CDR3 nucleotides: TGTGCCAGCAGTTCCCCCGGGACAGGGGGTGGGGACACCATATATTTT.

This clone was seen only once. The chain employs TRBV27 and TRBJ2-4, with D perhaps matching TRBD2 (6 bases). The CDR3 length is 17 residues. V lost 5 bases, J lost 0 bases, and 17 bases lay in between. The germline V gene has CDR1 MNHEY and CDR2 SMNVEV (reference sequence). Here the CDR3 reads CASSIRSGGLAKNIQYF. The CDR3 nucleotides read TGTGCCAGCAGTATACGAAGCGGAGGGCTAGCCAAAAACATTCAGTACTTC.

The chain carries TRBV27 and TRBJ1-4; possible D gene TRBD1, 6 bases. CDR3 length: 15 amino acids. Between the trimmed V and J ends, which lost 2 bases and 4 bases, there was a span of 11 bases. Germline loops: CDR1 MNHEY, CDR2 SMNVEV (reference sequence). The CDR3 is CASSLGGGVNEKLFF. The CDR3 coding sequence is TGTGCCAGCAGTTTAGGGGGCGGAGTTAATGAAAAACTGTTTTTT. The whole variable domain, remainder taken from reference TRBV27 and TRBJ1-4, is EAQVTQNPRYLITVTGKKLTVTCSQNMNHEYMSWYRQDPGLGLRQIYYSMNVEVTDKGDVPEGYKVSRKEKRNFPLILESPSPNQTSLYFCASSLGGGVNEKLFFGSGTQLSVL.

The J gene is TRBJ1-2, the V gene TRBV5-1, with a tentative D call TRBD1 (5 bases). Trimming shortened V by 1 base and J by 4 bases, and 11 bases separated the two germline ends. The length of the CDR3 is 14 residues. Germline assignment: CDR1 SGHRS and CDR2 YFSETQ. CDR3 nucleotide sequence: TGCGCCAGCAGCTTGTCAGAGACAGCCTATGGCTACACCTTC. It yields the protein CASSLSETAYGYTF.

The chain employs TRBV12-3 or TRBV12-4 and TRBJ2-2; D gene ambiguous. CDR3 length: 13 residues. With 4 bases removed from V and 2 bases from J, the gap between germline ends came to 5 bases. The CDR3 region is CASSYRNTGELFF. The CDR3 nucleotides are TGTGCCAGCAGTTATCGTAACACCGGGGAGCTGTTTTTT.

This chain links TRBV28 with TRBJ2-7, with 11 bases identical to TRBD2. CDR1 is MDHEN, CDR2 SYDVKM, per germline. The CDR3 spans 15 residues. After removal of 6 bases from V and 5 bases from J, the junction contained 9 bases not matched to a gene. Here the CDR3 reads CASSSRRLAGNEQYF. Written as DNA, the CDR3 is TGTGCCAGCAGCTCCCGGAGACTAGCGGGAAACGAGCAGTACTTC.